The source of this T cell receptor beta chain is a study of T-cell memory formation after mild COVID-19. Overall study: TCR clusters largely stayed donor specific.

This clonotype was detected only a few times. Its target is unknown. The V and J ends lost 5 bases and 3 bases, in that order; junction bases with no gene match: 5. The CDR3 runs to 16 residues. Germline V gene sequence: CDR1 SEHNR, CDR2 FQNEAQ (reference sequence). 5'RACE with constant-segment primers built TCRalpha and TCRbeta cDNA libraries with UMIs. One entry per CDR3 protein results from TCRdb running MiXCR on the 5' RACE reads. The data show 530,000 or so distinct CDR3 sequences, about 18% seen once. General study results and limits: Largely, contracting CD4+ clones fell within CM and EM, and contracting CD8+ clones within EMRA. Clones shrinking from day 15 to 85 showed even CD4/CD8 mixes; later expanders tilted CD4+.

Sequencing was performed on PBMCs or a T cell subset sorted from them (not recorded which). The V call is TRBV7-9, the J call TRBJ2-3; TRBD2 matches 13 bases. This sequence was found in an adult woman who had mild COVID-19 (a few samples of this study predate the infection). Cell type and time point are not known. The DNA for the CDR3 is TGTGCCAGCAGCCCGGGACTAGCGGGGAAGACAGATACGCAGTATTTT. Its translation is CASSPGLAGKTDTQYF.